These 24 T cell receptor beta chains originate from one sample sequenced in a study of OX40 agonist ivuxolimab in advanced cancers. Assay: immunoSEQ multiplex PCR; the TCRdb copy retains only in-frame clones and omits some. Of roughly 10,000 clones in the sample, around four fifths are singletons; the top ten hold 30%. The source material was CD4+ or CD8+ T cells sorted from blood, sampled in a trial of the OX40 agonist ivuxolimab. These receptors all come from an adult with an advanced solid tumor such as melanoma, head and neck, liver or kidney cancer.

Concerning this clone: Other nucleotide sequences in the sample specify the same CDR3. The chain recombines TRBV4-1 with TRBJ2-7; tentative D call: TRBD2 (5 bases). CDR1 MGHRA and CDR2 YSYEKL come from the germline V gene. This CDR3 has 14 amino acids. Trimming cost V 2 bases and J 1 base, with 9 bases left between them. CDR3 in DNA: TGCGCCAGCAGCCAAACTAGTTTATCCTACGAGCAGTACTTC. Amino acids: CASSQTSLSYEQYF.

The chain is built from TRBV15 and TRBJ2-3; weak D call: TRBD1 (6 bases). The CDR3 contains 17 residues. Trimming cost V 0 bases and J 3 bases, with 16 bases left between them. Germline CDR1 reads LNHNV; CDR2 reads YYDKDF (reference sequence). Here the CDR3 DNA reads TGTGCCACCAGCAGAGATTCAGCAGGGGCGCATACAGATACGCAGTATTTT. Amino acids: CATSRDSAGAHTDTQYF. The full variable domain, its missing parts supplied by reference TRBV15 and TRBJ2-3, is DAMVIQNPRYQVTQFGKPVTLSCSQTLNHNVMYWYQQKSSQAPKLLFHYYDKDFNNEADTPDNFQSRRPNTSFCFLDIRSPGLGDTAMYLCATSRDSAGAHTDTQYFGPGTRLTVL.

The CDR3 reads CASSTRQGWGQNAFF. Here the CDR3 DNA reads TGTGCCAGCAGCACCCGACAGGGTTGGGGACAGAACGCTTTCTTT. This chain uses TRBV13 with TRBJ1-1; 7 nucleotides match TRBD1. Per germline, CDR1 PRHDT and CDR2 FYEKMQ (reference sequence). The CDR3 is 15 residues long. With V trimmed by 5 bases and J by 11 bases, 17 bases remained unmatched.

This chain uses TRBV15 with TRBJ2-7; 9 positions agree with TRBD1. CDR3 length: 16 amino acids. Germline-derived CDR1 and CDR2 are LNHNV and YYDKDF (reference sequence). Trimming at V came to 1 base and at J to 7 bases, leaving 11 bases not matched to a gene. The CDR3 loop is CATSRAGTGTLREQYF. CDR3 nucleotide sequence: TGTGCCACCAGCAGAGCCGGGACAGGGACCTTGAGGGAGCAGTACTTC.

The chain recombines TRBV4-2 with TRBJ2-4, with a possible D match to TRBD2 (5 bases). The V gene lost 1 base and the J gene lost 1 base, with 17 bases spanning the gap. Germline CDR1 is LGHNA and CDR2 is YNFKEQ. The CDR3 is 18 amino acids. CDR3 sequence (DNA): TGTGCCAGCAGCCAAGTTGAAATGAGAGGACTCGCCAAAAACATTCAGTACTTC. Amino acids: CASSQVEMRGLAKNIQYF.

Relative to its sample, this clone is medium-sized. This chain joins TRBV7-6 and TRBJ1-5; 9 bases match TRBD1. There are 15 residues in the CDR3. J was trimmed by 6 bases and V by 3 bases; bases with no gene match: 6. CDR1 is SGHVS, CDR2 FNYEAQ, per germline. CDR3 sequence (DNA): TGTGCCAGCAGCTTGGACAGGGGTCTTACTCAGCCCCAGCATTTT. Its protein product is CASSLDRGLTQPQHF.

CDR3 loop: CASSLGSLDYTEAFF. The CDR3, as DNA: TGTGCCAGCAGCTTGGGATCCCTAGATTACACTGAAGCTTTCTTT. The V and J genes are TRBV5-6 and TRBJ1-1; D gene unclear. The ends were cut back, 0 bases at V and 3 bases at J, with 12 bases in the middle. Germline V CDR1 and CDR2: SGHDT, YYEEEE. This CDR3 comprises 15 residues.

The chain couples TRBV7-3 to TRBJ2-3; D possibly corresponds to TRBD2 (6 bases). The CDR3 length is 16 residues. Per the germline V gene, CDR1 is SGHTA and CDR2 is FQGTGA. Trimming pared 4 bases from V and 4 bases from J, leaving 18 bases between. CDR3 sequence (DNA): TGTGCCAGCAGCTCCCTCGGACCTACGGGAGCAGATACGCAGTATTTT. This sequence encodes CASSSLGPTGADTQYF.

V gene TRBV11-3 combines with J gene TRBJ2-5; D may be TRBD1 (7 bases). In germline, CDR1 is SGHNT, CDR2 YENEEA. The CDR3 extends over 13 amino acids. V gave up 5 bases and J gave up 3 bases, with 10 bases separating them. For the CDR3, the DNA is TGTGCCAGCAGCCAGGGGGGCGAAGAGACCCAGTACTTC. Its protein product is CASSQGGEETQYF.

CDR3 DNA sequence: TGCGCCAGCAGCTATCTTACGGAACCCTACAATGAGCAGTTCTTC. Protein product: CASSYLTEPYNEQFF. This chain connects TRBV5-1 to TRBJ2-1; no firm D call. V gave up 3 bases and J gave up 2 bases, with 12 bases separating them. This CDR3 has 15 residues. In germline, CDR1 is SGHRS, CDR2 YFSETQ.

This rearrangement joins TRBV6-5 to TRBJ1-1; possibly TRBD1 for D (5 bases). CDR1 and CDR2 (germline): MNHEY, SVGAGI. V was pared by 6 bases and J by 4 bases, with 18 bases between. CDR3 size: 15 residues. As DNA, the CDR3 is TGTGCCAGCAGCACCTCCTTGACAGCCTCCACTGAAGCTTTCTTT. This codes for CASSTSLTASTEAFF.

This chain connects TRBV27 to TRBJ2-1; D gene uncertain. Germline-derived CDR1 and CDR2 are MNHEY and SMNVEV (reference sequence). The CDR3 totals 14 residues. V lost 3 bases and J 3 bases, leaving 9 bases between the germline ends. The CDR3 here is CASSLGWGYNEQFF. CDR3 in DNA: TGTGCCAGCAGTTTGGGGTGGGGCTACAATGAGCAGTTCTTC.

About this clone itself: Sequence at one end of the junction differs from germline and may be a read error. The rearrangement uses TRBV5-5 and TRBJ2-1; 10 bases are a match to TRBD2. The germline V gene encodes CDR1 SGHKS and CDR2 YYEKEE (reference sequence). The CDR3 spans 17 residues. CDR3 protein: CASSGWTSGITYNGQFF. The CDR3, as DNA: TGTGCCAGCAGCGGATGGACTAGCGGAATTACCTACAATGGGCAGTTCTTC.

This rearrangement joins TRBV27 to TRBJ2-1; 9 positions match TRBD2. J was trimmed by 0 bases and V by 6 bases; bases with no gene match: 6. CDR1 is MNHEY and CDR2 is SMNVEV in the germline V gene (reference sequence). The CDR3 spans 16 residues. CDR3 nucleotide sequence: TGTGCCAGCAGCCGACTTAGCGGGAGCTCCTACAATGAGCAGTTCTTC. Its translation: CASSRLSGSSYNEQFF.

The chain combines TRBV5-6 with TRBJ2-7; no clear D. The germline V and J ends were trimmed by 0 bases and 3 bases, with 10 bases remaining between them. The CDR3 consists of 14 residues. The germline CDR1 and CDR2 sequences are SGHDT and YYEEEE. CDR3 nucleotides: TGTGCCAGCAGCTTGGGGCAGAGCGTCTACGAGCAGTACTTC. Translating gives CASSLGQSVYEQYF.

This chain uses TRBV9 with TRBJ2-5; TRBD2 is a possible D gene (5 bases). The V gene lost 0 bases and the J gene lost 2 bases, with 11 bases spanning the gap. The CDR3 has 15 amino acids. Germline-derived CDR1 and CDR2 are SGDLS and YYNGEE. The CDR3, as DNA: TGTGCCAGCAGCGTAGGCAGCGGACCACAAGAGACCCAGTACTTC. This translates into CASSVGSGPQETQYF.

The chain is built from TRBV1 and TRBJ2-1; TRBD2, as called in the table, went unchecked against the DNA. TRBV1 is marked as a pseudogene. This CDR3 is 17 amino acids long. The CDR3 loop is CTSSPPRRERAHNEQFF. DNA of the CDR3: TGCACCAGCAGCCCCCCCCGGCGGGAGAGGGCGCACAATGAGCAGTTCTTC.

The chain combines TRBV12-5 with TRBJ2-2, with 8 bases fitting TRBD2. V shed 3 bases, J shed 7 bases, and the junction held 7 bases outside the gene matches. From germline, CDR1 is LGHNT and CDR2 FRNRAP. The CDR3 totals 15 residues. CDR3 DNA: TGTGCTAGTGGTTTCCAAGCGGGAGATTACGGGGAGCTGTTTTTT. Translated: CASGFQAGDYGELFF.

This rearrangement joins TRBV29-1 to TRBJ2-5; D not resolved. V lost 7 bases and J lost 3, with 15 bases in between. The germline gives CDR1 SQVTM, CDR2 ANQGSEA. The CDR3 has 13 residues. This chain's CDR3 is CSADALPEETQYF. Here the CDR3 DNA reads TGCAGCGCTGACGCTCTGCCTGAAGAGACCCAGTACTTC.

The chain joins TRBV7-9 to TRBJ1-4; a possible D gene is TRBD1 (5 bases). The CDR3 is 12 residues long. The germline CDR1 and CDR2 sequences are SEHNR and FQNEAQ (reference sequence). Trimming shortened V by 1 base and J by 8 bases, and 5 bases separated the two germline ends. The CDR3 sequence is CASSLGQEKLFF. The CDR3 DNA reads as TGTGCCAGCAGCTTAGGACAGGAAAAACTGTTTTTT.

The rearrangement links TRBV18 to TRBJ1-1; maybe TRBD1 (6 bases). The ends were cut back, 5 bases at V and 5 bases at J, with 15 bases in the middle. From germline, CDR1 is KGHSH and CDR2 LQKENI. The CDR3 is 14 amino acids. CDR3 coding DNA: TGTGCCAGCTCAGCCCGAGGGGGTAGGACTGAAGCTTTCTTT. Translation: CASSARGGRTEAFF.

This clone has more than one count but fewer than ten. The chain employs TRBV6-5 and TRBJ2-1; either TRBD1 or TRBD2 may supply D (6 bases each). Germline CDR1 MNHEY, CDR2 SVGAGI. CDR3 length: 13 amino acids. The germline V and J ends were trimmed by 2 bases and 10 bases, with 12 bases remaining between them. The CDR3 loop reads CASSYTGGIEQFF. The CDR3 nucleotides read TGTGCCAGCAGTTACACCGGGGGCATAGAGCAGTTCTTC.

V is TRBV4-1 and J is TRBJ1-3; D unclear. V was pared by 0 bases and J by 4 bases, with 13 bases between. Per germline, CDR1 MGHRA and CDR2 YSYEKL. The CDR3 consists of 16 residues. CDR3 coding DNA: TGCGCCAGCAGCCAAGATTCGGGCAGCCTAGGAAACACCATATATTTT. Translating gives CASSQDSGSLGNTIYF.

The chain recombines TRBV30 with TRBJ2-1; D unclear. The CDR3 spans 15 residues. Between the trimmed V and J ends, which lost 3 bases and 2 bases, there was a span of 14 bases. Looked up from germline, CDR1 is GTSNPN and CDR2 is SVGIG (reference sequence). This CDR3 is CAWSRDFNPYNEQFF. The CDR3 DNA reads as TGTGCCTGGAGCCGTGACTTTAACCCCTACAATGAGCAGTTCTTC.